This T cell receptor beta chain emerged from a study of radiotherapy plus CTLA-4 blockade in lung cancer. General study results and limits: TCR clones from tumors expanded in blood after radiotherapy plus ipilimumab. Early blood T cell clone dynamics, with interferon-beta, were reported to best predict response.

Patients in the study, people with chemo-refractory metastatic non-small-cell lung cancer, received focal radiation plus ipilimumab CTLA-4 blockade. CDR3 length: 12 residues. The germline CDR1 and CDR2 sequences are MNHNY and SVGAGI (reference sequence). V was pared by 7 bases and J by 6 bases, with 5 bases of the junction left unmatched. Notes on this clone: Its specificity is not known.

Method: immunoSEQ multiplex PCR; TCRdb's copy keeps in-frame clones and lacks some. The table records about 53,000 clones, roughly 81% of them present only once. Sequenced here: peripheral blood, sampled from a patient treated with radiotherapy plus ipilimumab. The sequence came from a human donor with non-small cell lung cancer whose response to radiotherapy plus ipilimumab could not be evaluated. This chain connects TRBV6-6 to TRBJ2-7; the match to TRBD1 covers 8 bases. Here the CDR3 DNA reads TGTGCCAGCATGCGACAGGGGAGCGAGCAGTACTTC. The encoded protein is CASMRQGSEQYF.